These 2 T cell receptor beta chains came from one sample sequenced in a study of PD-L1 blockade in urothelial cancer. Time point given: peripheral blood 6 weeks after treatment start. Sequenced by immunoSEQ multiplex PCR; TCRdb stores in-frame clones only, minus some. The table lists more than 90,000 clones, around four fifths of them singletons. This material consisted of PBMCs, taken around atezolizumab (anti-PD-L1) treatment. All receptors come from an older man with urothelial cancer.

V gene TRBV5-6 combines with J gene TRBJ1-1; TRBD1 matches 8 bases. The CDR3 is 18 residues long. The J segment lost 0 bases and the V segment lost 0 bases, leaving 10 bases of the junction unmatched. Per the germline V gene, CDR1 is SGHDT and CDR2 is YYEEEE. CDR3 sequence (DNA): TGTGCCAGCAGCTTGGACAGGGGGTATAGGGGGATGAACACTGAAGCTTTCTTT. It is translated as CASSLDRGYRGMNTEAFF.

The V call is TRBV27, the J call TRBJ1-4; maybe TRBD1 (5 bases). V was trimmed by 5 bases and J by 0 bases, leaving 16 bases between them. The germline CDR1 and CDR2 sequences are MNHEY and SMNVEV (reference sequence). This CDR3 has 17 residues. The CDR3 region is CASSPDRGYTTNEKLFF. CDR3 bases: TGTGCCAGCAGTCCAGACCGGGGGTATACAACTAATGAAAAACTGTTTTTT.